The rows below give T cell receptor beta chains drawn from one sample of a study of blood T cell repertoires in COVID-19. Some clones are missing from TCRdb's copy, which holds only in-frame ones; the method was immunoSEQ multiplex PCR. The profile shows 70,000 or so clones, about 87% of them singletons. Source material: peripheral blood. Every receptor here comes from a woman of 80 years or more with active COVID-19. Both conserved end residues are part of each CDR3. D genes are given only for firm matches. Clone size, where shown, is once, few, many, or a class for clones that have expanded.

. | TRBJ2-2 | TRBV24-1 | . | CATRGGNTNTGELFF | TGTGCCACCAGAGGAGGCAACACGAACACCGGGGAGCTGTTTTTT
. | TRBJ1-2 | TRBV3-1/TRBV3-2 | . | CASSQVDNYYGYTF | TGTGCCAGCAGCCAAGTCGACAACTACTATGGCTACACCTTC
. | TRBJ2-1 | TRBV19 | . | CASTPRGTRRVRGYNEQFF | TGTGCCAGTACCCCAAGGGGGACGAGGAGAGTCCGGGGCTACAATGAGCAGTTCTTC
TRBD2 | TRBJ2-3 | TRBV7-2 | . | CASSLGGGDTDTQYF | TGTGCCAGCAGCTTAGGGGGAGGGGACACAGATACGCAGTATTTT
TRBD1 | TRBJ1-2 | TRBV5-5 | . | CASSSFRDRNNYGYTF | TGTGCCAGCAGCTCCTTCCGGGACAGAAACAACTATGGCTACACCTTC
. | TRBJ1-4 | TRBV9 | . | CASSPRGLGEKLFF | TGTGCCAGCAGCCCTAGGGGACTGGGGGAAAAACTGTTTTTT
. | TRBJ1-5 | TRBV7-2 | . | CASSSSGVLYSNQPQHF | TGTGCCAGCAGCTCGTCGGGGGTCCTATATAGCAATCAGCCCCAGCATTTT
. | TRBJ2-2 | TRBV27 | . | CASSHRVTGELFF | TGTGCCAGCAGTCACAGGGTCACCGGGGAGCTGTTTTTT
. | TRBJ2-6 | TRBV30 | . | CAWSQWGTPGANVLTF | TGTGCCTGGAGTCAATGGGGGACACCTGGGGCCAACGTCCTGACTTTC
. | TRBJ2-3 | TRBV19 | . | CASSTPGGDTQYF | TGTGCCAGTAGTACCCCAGGTGGAGATACGCAGTATTTT
TRBD2 | TRBJ2-3 | TRBV5-1 | once | CASSLEAGGSPADTQYF | TGCGCCAGCAGCTTGGAGGCTGGCGGGAGCCCGGCAGATACGCAGTATTTT
TRBD2 | TRBJ2-1 | TRBV7-7 | . | CASSFGLAGGNEQFF | TGTGCCAGCAGCTTCGGACTAGCGGGTGGGAATGAGCAGTTCTTC
TRBD1 | TRBJ2-7 | TRBV27 | . | CASSPVGQGHPYEQYF | TGTGCCAGCAGCCCCGTGGGACAGGGGCATCCTTACGAGCAGTACTTC
. | TRBJ2-1 | TRBV12-3/TRBV12-4 | . | CASSLYGEQFF | TGTGCCAGCAGTTTATACGGTGAGCAGTTCTTC
. | TRBJ1-6 | TRBV9 | once | CASSVDWQGDNSPLHF | TGTGCCAGCAGCGTAGATTGGCAGGGTGATAATTCACCCCTCCACTTT
TRBD1 | TRBJ2-7 | TRBV18 | . | CASSQGTGGTYEQYF | TGTGCCAGCTCGCAGGGGACAGGGGGGACCTACGAGCAGTACTTC
TRBD1 | TRBJ2-1 | TRBV7-9 | . | CASSYSRQGANEQFF | TGTGCCAGCAGCTACAGCCGGCAGGGGGCCAATGAGCAGTTCTTC
TRBD1 | TRBJ1-2 | TRBV7-2 | . | CASSSSTGTGHGYTF | TGTGCCAGCAGCTCCTCCACCGGGACAGGGCATGGCTACACCTTC
. | TRBJ1-1 | TRBV30 | once | CAWRASFNTEAFF | TGTGCCTGGAGGGCCAGTTTTAACACTGAAGCTTTCTTT
TRBD1 | TRBJ1-5 | TRBV7-8 | . | CASSGDRGPNSNQPQHF | TGTGCCAGCAGCGGGGACAGGGGACCCAATAGCAATCAGCCCCAGCATTTT
TRBD2 | TRBJ2-3 | TRBV7-9 | few | CASSEWTRGTDTQYF | TGTGCCAGCAGCGAATGGACTAGGGGCACAGATACGCAGTATTTT
. | TRBJ2-7 | TRBV5-5 | . | CASSFTYEQYF | TGTGCCAGCAGCTTTACCTACGAGCAGTACTTC
TRBD2 | TRBJ2-3 | TRBV5-1 | . | CASSSTSAPDTQYF | TGCGCCAGCAGCTCCACTAGCGCCCCAGATACGCAGTATTTT
. | TRBJ2-7 | TRBV3-1/TRBV3-2 | . | CASSQYCRGYEQYF | TGTGCCAGCAGCCAATATTGCAGGGGCTACGAGCAGTACTTC
. | TRBJ1-6 | TRBV3-1/TRBV3-2 | . | CASSQLETGNSPLHF | TGTGCCAGCAGCCAACTAGAAACAGGGAATTCACCCCTCCACTTT
. | TRBJ2-1 | TRBV7-3 | . | CASSRLGLGSYNEQFF | TGTGCCAGCAGCCGGTTAGGACTGGGGTCCTACAATGAGCAGTTCTTC
. | TRBJ1-4 | TRBV7-6 | . | CASSLAEANEKLFF | TGTGCCAGCAGCTTGGCAGAAGCTAATGAAAAACTGTTTTTT
TRBD1 | TRBJ1-5 | TRBV28 | once | CASRTGGGQPQHF | TGTGCCAGTCGGACAGGGGGAGGGCAGCCCCAGCATTTT
TRBD2 | TRBJ2-7 | TRBV3-1/TRBV3-2 | . | CASSQEEGLAGGYEQYF | TGTGCCAGCAGCCAAGAAGAAGGGCTAGCGGGAGGCTACGAGCAGTACTTC
. | TRBJ2-7 | TRBV25-1 | once | CSSTRGNEQYF | TGTTCTTCTACGAGAGGGAACGAGCAGTACTTC
TRBD2 | TRBJ2-2 | TRBV18 | . | CASSPPGLAGPFPTGELFF | TGTGCCAGCTCACCCCCGGGACTAGCGGGACCCTTCCCCACCGGGGAGCTGTTTTTT